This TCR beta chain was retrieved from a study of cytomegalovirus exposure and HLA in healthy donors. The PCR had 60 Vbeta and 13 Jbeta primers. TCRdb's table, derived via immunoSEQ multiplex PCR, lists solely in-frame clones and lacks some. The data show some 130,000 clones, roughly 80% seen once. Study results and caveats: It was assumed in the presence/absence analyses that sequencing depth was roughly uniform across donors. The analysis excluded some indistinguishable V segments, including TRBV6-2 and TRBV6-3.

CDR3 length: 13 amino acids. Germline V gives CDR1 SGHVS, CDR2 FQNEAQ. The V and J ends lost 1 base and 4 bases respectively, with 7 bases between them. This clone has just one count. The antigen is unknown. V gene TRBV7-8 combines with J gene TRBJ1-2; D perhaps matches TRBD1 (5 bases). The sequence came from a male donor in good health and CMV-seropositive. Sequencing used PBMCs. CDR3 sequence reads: CASSLDRSYGYTF. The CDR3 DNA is TGTGCCAGCAGCTTAGACAGGTCCTATGGCTACACCTTC.